The 18 T cell receptor beta chains in this list originate from one sample, sequenced in a study of blood T cell repertoires in COVID-19 (dated by TCRdb to between 2020 and 2021). The library came from the immunoSEQ multiplex PCR assay. In TCRdb, the immuneACCESS table is reduced to in-frame sequences with V and J assigned. These tables do not hold every clone; where another copy was compared, an unresolved V gene accounts for under half, and the others remain unexplained. The sample table records about 250,000 clones; about 84% of these occur just once. Approximately 6% of the sample is taken by the ten largest. The specimen was peripheral blood. Receptors originate from an elderly woman with COVID-19, enrolled during active disease.

The chain carries TRBV5-4 and TRBJ2-7; unclear D gene. The CDR3 contains 13 residues. Per the germline V gene, CDR1 is SGHNT and CDR2 is YYREEE (reference sequence). Trimming left V 5 bases short and J 4 bases short, with 13 bases between. The CDR3 sequence is CASRMFSQYEQYF. The DNA of the CDR3 is TGTGCCAGCAGAATGTTTAGCCAATACGAGCAGTACTTC. Full variable domain (outside the CDR3, taken from reference TRBV5-4 and TRBJ2-7): ETGVTQSPTHLIKTRGQQVTLRCSSQSGHNTVSWYQQALGQGPQFIFQYYREEENGRGNFPPRFSGLQFPNYSSELNVNALELDDSALYLCASRMFSQYEQYFGPGTRLTVT.

The J gene is TRBJ2-4, the V gene TRBV7-6; a possible D gene is TRBD1 (6 bases). Germline V gene data show CDR1 as SGHVS and CDR2 as FNYEAQ. V lost 1 base and J lost 0, with 13 bases in between. The CDR3 extends over 17 amino acids. CDR3 protein: CASSLGPGDLAKNIQYF. Written as DNA, the CDR3 is TGTGCCAGCAGCTTAGGCCCAGGGGACCTAGCCAAAAACATTCAGTACTTC.

V usage is TRBV12-2 and J usage is TRBJ2-7; the table's D call of TRBD1 was not tested on the DNA. TRBV12-2 is reported as a pseudogene. This CDR3 spans 15 amino acids. The CDR3 reads CASRLDGGQGFEQYV. The CDR3 DNA follows: TGTGCAAGTCGCTTAGACGGGGGACAGGGATTCGAGCAGTACGTC.

The chain has TRBV4-3 and TRBJ2-3, with a tentative D call TRBD2 (7 bases). The CDR3 is made up of 16 amino acids. V was cut by 1 base and J by 3 bases, with 14 bases left in between. From germline, CDR1 is LGHNA and CDR2 YSLEER. CDR3 residues: CASSQGRGGTTDTQYF. The CDR3 bases are TGCGCCAGCAGCCAAGGGAGGGGGGGCACTACAGATACGCAGTATTTT.

The chain uses TRBV4-3 and TRBJ2-7; 7 positions match TRBD1. The CDR3 length is 14 residues. Germline V gene sequence: CDR1 LGHNA, CDR2 YSLEER. J lost 2 bases, V lost 1 base, and 2 bases had no gene match. The CDR3 DNA reads as TGCGCCAGCAGCCAAGGGGACAGTACCTACGAGCAGTACTTC. It is translated as CASSQGDSTYEQYF.

The chain has TRBV3-1 (or the pseudogene TRBV3-2) and TRBJ2-7; a possible D gene is TRBD1 (6 bases). CDR1 is LGHDT and CDR2 is YNNKEL in the germline V gene (reference sequence). Trimming left V 1 base short and J 3 bases short, with 28 bases between. The CDR3 is made up of 20 amino acids. The CDR3 loop is CASSQVKPRDTLRRNYEQYF. The CDR3 DNA sequence: TGTGCCAGCAGCCAAGTTAAGCCCCGGGACACTTTAAGGAGGAACTACGAGCAGTACTTC.

V usage is TRBV2 and J usage is TRBJ1-6, with a weak D call TRBD1 (6 bases). V was trimmed by 6 bases and J by 5 bases, leaving 14 bases between them. Per the germline V gene, CDR1 is SNHLY and CDR2 is FYNNEI. This CDR3 spans 15 amino acids. Here the CDR3 DNA reads TGTGCCAGCAGAAAAGGGACAAGAAATAATTCACCCCTCCACTTT. This sequence encodes CASRKGTRNNSPLHF.

The CDR3 is CASSLAVGTMNTEAFF. The DNA of the CDR3 is TGTGCCAGCAGCTTGGCCGTCGGTACCATGAACACTGAAGCTTTCTTT. The V gene is TRBV5-4, the J gene TRBJ1-1, with D uncertain. This CDR3 comprises 16 residues. CDR1 and CDR2 (germline): SGHNT, YYREEE (reference sequence). V lost 0 bases and J lost 0, with 12 bases in between.

The chain carries TRBV5-1 and TRBJ2-7, with TRBD1 matching 10 bases. This CDR3 has 15 residues. J gave up 2 bases and V 4 bases, and 6 bases lay outside the gene matches. Germline V gene sequence: CDR1 SGHRS, CDR2 YFSETQ. The CDR3, as DNA: TGCGCCAGCAGCCCCTCCGGGACAGGGGCCTACGAGCAGTACTTC. Its protein is CASSPSGTGAYEQYF.

This clone showed up just once. J is TRBJ1-1 and V is TRBV6-1; no reliable D call. Trimming shortened V by 6 bases and J by 2 bases, and 7 bases separated the two germline ends. The CDR3 runs to 12 residues. Per the germline V gene, CDR1 is MNHNS and CDR2 is SASEGT. CDR3 in amino acids: CASRLDNTEAFF. The CDR3 DNA reads as TGTGCCAGCAGATTAGATAACACTGAAGCTTTCTTT.

V and J are TRBV7-6 and TRBJ1-2; 8 bases agree with TRBD1. Germline CDR1 SGHVS, CDR2 FNYEAQ. The CDR3 is made up of 16 amino acids. V shed 5 bases and J 4 bases; nucleotides not matched to a gene: 12. The CDR3 DNA reads TGTGCCAGCAGCCCAGAGGGACAGGCAAGATCCTATGGCTACACCTTC. This codes for CASSPEGQARSYGYTF.

The V and J genes are TRBV6-1 and TRBJ2-7; tentative D call: TRBD2 (6 bases). The CDR3 is 16 residues long. The V and J ends lost 3 bases and 2 bases respectively, with 17 bases between them. Germline values: CDR1 MNHNS, CDR2 SASEGT. The CDR3 spells CASSDPASGETYEQYV. For the CDR3, the DNA is TGTGCCAGCAGTGACCCGGCGTCGGGGGAGACCTACGAGCAGTACGTC.

The rearrangement uses TRBV5-6 and TRBJ1-1; D not resolved. The ends were cut back, 0 bases at V and 9 bases at J, with 15 bases in the middle. Germline V gives CDR1 SGHDT, CDR2 YYEEEE. This CDR3 region has 14 residues. CDR3 bases: TGTGCCAGCAGCTTGGGGGCAACTAGTATGCAAGCTTTCTTT. Translation: CASSLGATSMQAFF.

The chain uses TRBV11-1 and TRBJ2-1, with TRBD1 identical over 7 bases. The germline V gene encodes CDR1 SGHAT and CDR2 FQDESV (reference sequence). The length of the CDR3 is 14 residues. V dropped 10 bases and J dropped 4; count of bases not matched to a gene: 10. For the CDR3, the DNA is TGTGCCACCTCACCGTTGGGACAGTACAATGAGCAGTTCTTC. Protein sequence: CATSPLGQYNEQFF. Full variable domain (missing parts from reference TRBV11-1 and TRBJ2-1): EAEVAQSPRYKITEKSQAVAFWCDPISGHATLYWYRQILGQGPELLVQFQDESVVDDSQLPKDRFSAERLKGVDSTLKIQPAELGDSAMYLCATSPLGQYNEQFFGPGTRLTVL.

This sequence joins TRBV7-9 and TRBJ1-4; D might be TRBD1 (5 bases). Per the germline V gene, CDR1 is SEHNR and CDR2 is FQNEAQ (reference sequence). This CDR3 contains 14 residues. Trimming stripped 1 base from V and 7 bases from J, with 10 bases between. The CDR3 protein is CASSLGRVGEKLFF. The CDR3 DNA reads as TGTGCCAGCAGCTTAGGCAGGGTTGGTGAAAAACTGTTTTTT. Full variable domain (outside the CDR3, taken from reference TRBV7-9 and TRBJ1-4): DTGVSQNPRHKITKRGQNVTFRCDPISEHNRLYWYRQTLGQGPEFLTYFQNEAQLEKSRLLSDRFSAERPKGSFSTLEIQRTEQGDSAMYLCASSLGRVGEKLFFGSGTQLSVL.

This chain links TRBV3-1 (or the pseudogene TRBV3-2) with TRBJ2-6; no clear D gene. The V gene's germline CDR1 is LGHDT and CDR2 YNNKEL (reference sequence). Trimming took 4 bases from V and 0 from J, leaving 10 bases between them. The CDR3 has 16 residues. This CDR3 is CASSRIGASGANVLTF. In DNA, the CDR3 is TGTGCCAGCAGCCGGATAGGAGCCTCTGGGGCCAACGTCCTGACTTTC.

This sequence joins TRBV6-6 and TRBJ2-3; 12 nucleotides agree with TRBD2. V lost 6 bases to trimming and J lost 4 bases; unmatched junction nucleotides: 14. The CDR3 spans 18 residues. Germline V gives CDR1 MNHNY, CDR2 SVGAGI (reference sequence). Written as DNA, the CDR3 is TGTGCCAGCAGCCGACCAACCTTGACTAGCGGGGGTGCAGATACGCAGTATTTT. Translation gives CASSRPTLTSGGADTQYF.

The chain recombines TRBV18 with TRBJ2-2, with D perhaps TRBD1 (6 bases). The length of the CDR3 is 14 residues. From germline, CDR1 is KGHSH and CDR2 LQKENI. V was clipped by 4 bases and J by 4 bases, with 10 bases between them. The CDR3 protein is CASSRGHGTGELFF. For the CDR3, the DNA is TGTGCCAGCTCACGGGGGCACGGCACCGGGGAGCTGTTTTTT.